The TCR beta chain described here comes from a study of T cells after yellow fever vaccination. Study summary: Fractions with few cells were prepared using SMART-Seq v4 Ultra Low Input. General study results and limits: Although the secondary response was weaker, it peaked faster, at day 5 versus 15.

V was cut by 5 bases and J by 5 bases, with 10 bases left in between. Germline values: CDR1 SGHRS, CDR2 YFSETQ. CDR3 length: 13 residues. They built TCR cDNA with 5'RACE template switching, a step that put in a universal primer site and UMIs. MiXCR was run by TCRdb on the 5' RACE reads, yielding one entry per CDR3 protein. The data hold some 320,000 distinct CDR3 sequences, with over 4% observed a single time. A note on this clonotype: Its antigen remains unknown.

The chain carries TRBV5-1 and TRBJ1-4, with D tentatively TRBD1 (5 bases). This TCR was sampled from a man aged 18-30 years who received the YFV17D yellow fever vaccine. The sequencing used PBMCs, collected 5 days after the yellow fever booster vaccination. The CDR3 sequence is CASSNRPNEKLFF. DNA for the CDR3: TGCGCCAGCAGTAACAGGCCGAATGAAAAACTGTTTTTT.